This is a list of T cell receptor beta chains from one sample in a study of shared T cell receptors in the human thymus. Clones were sequenced by immunoSEQ multiplex PCR, and TCRdb holds only the in-frame ones, with some missing. The table has roughly 550,000 clones, around 78% seen once; the top ten hold about 0.013%. The sample was also linked to a second study, of human thymus T cells.

Source material: thymocytes. These receptors were collected from a boy under two years old with a congenital heart defect. Each CDR3 is given with its conserved first and last residue. The D gene is left open where the match is weak. The size field is filled for only some rows; it gives once, few, many or a size class.

D gene	clone size	V gene	J gene	CDR3 protein	CDR3 DNA
-	-	TRBV20-1	TRBJ2-7	CSAKDFYEQYF	TGCAGTGCTAAAGATTTTTACGAGCAGTACTTC
TRBD1	-	TRBV28	TRBJ2-7	CASRQQSGGAYEQYF	TGTGCCAGCAGGCAACAGTCAGGGGGCGCGTACGAGCAGTACTTC
TRBD1	-	TRBV7-4	TRBJ1-1	CASSCQTGTGRAFF	TGTGCCAGCAGCTGTCAAACCGGGACAGGTCGGGCTTTCTTT
-	-	TRBV2	TRBJ2-2	CASSEAASIPGELFF	TGTGCCAGCAGTGAAGCGGCTAGCATCCCCGGGGAGCTGTTTTTT
-	-	TRBV29-1	TRBJ2-4	CSVRGGPTDIQYF	TGCAGCGTTCGGGGTGGGCCCACGGACATTCAGTACTTC
TRBD1	few	TRBV2	TRBJ2-5	CASSDPMDRGQETQYF	TGTGCCAGCAGTGACCCTATGGACAGGGGCCAAGAGACCCAGTACTTC
-	-	TRBV7-3	TRBJ2-1	CASSLGLDEQFF	TGTGCCAGCAGCTTAGGCCTTGATGAGCAGTTCTTC
-	-	TRBV7-9	TRBJ1-4	CASSVFRNEKLFF	TGTGCCAGCAGCGTTTTCAGGAATGAAAAACTGTTTTTT
-	-	TRBV6-5	TRBJ2-7	CASSPLGQPFEQYF	TGTGCCAGCAGCCCCCTTGGACAGCCCTTCGAGCAGTACTTC
-	-	TRBV15	TRBJ2-1	CATSAGLGSGVLYYNEQFF	TGTGCCACCAGCGCCGGTCTGGGTAGCGGAGTTTTATACTACAATGAGCAGTTCTTC
-	-	TRBV29-1	TRBJ2-2	CSVEAHRNTGELFF	TGCAGCGTTGAAGCACACCGCAACACCGGGGAGCTGTTTTTT
TRBD2	-	TRBV25-1	TRBJ2-7	CASSERRLAGSSYEQYF	TGTGCCAGCAGTGAAAGGAGGCTAGCGGGGAGCTCCTACGAGCAGTACTTC
-	-	TRBV4-2	TRBJ1-1	CASSQDGGATINTEAFF	TGTGCCAGCAGCCAAGATGGAGGGGCGACAATTAACACTGAAGCTTTCTTT
-	-	TRBV5-1	TRBJ1-1	CASSQGGTEAFF	TGCGCCAGCAGCCAAGGGGGCACTGAAGCTTTCTTT
TRBD2	-	TRBV19	TRBJ2-1	CASTAGLAGMNEQFF	TGTGCCAGTACAGCGGGGCTAGCGGGGATGAATGAGCAGTTCTTC
-	-	TRBV7-2	TRBJ2-7	CASSWGDYEQYF	TGTGCCAGCAGCTGGGGGGACTACGAGCAGTACTTC
-	once	TRBV27	TRBJ2-7	CASSVDLRRGHEQYF	TGTGCCAGCAGTGTCGACCTCCGGAGGGGACACGAGCAGTACTTC